Given below is one T cell receptor beta chain in context. The sample is drawn from a study of response to subunit inactivated influenza vaccine. One entry per CDR3 protein results from TCRdb running MiXCR on the RT-PCR reads. Of more than 450,000 distinct CDR3 sequences listed, roughly 12% are singletons. These data are also associated with another study on T cells expressing NK-cell markers. That study adds: A 5'RACE template switching approach incorporating UMIs was used to make TCR beta cDNA. Eight donors were sequenced, of whom seven were HCMV-seropositive, while the remaining one was HCMV-seronegative.

Sequencing used PBMCs from blood, obtained on the day of vaccination. The source is a man aged 50 or older who received an inactivated influenza vaccine.

CDR3 in DNA: TGCGCCAGCAGAGGACTAGTATCCTCCTACAATGAGCAGTTCTTC. Translated, it gives CASRGLVSSYNEQFF. The rearrangement joins TRBV5-1 to TRBJ2-1, with 7 bases matching TRBD2. This CDR3 has 15 amino acids. Trimming cost V 5 bases and J 0 bases; bases outside gene matches: 5. Looked up from germline, CDR1 is SGHRS and CDR2 is YFSETQ.